A selection of T cell receptor beta chains follows, all from one sample in a study of cytomegalovirus exposure and HLA in healthy donors. Repertoires were generated with immunoSEQ multiplex PCR, while TCRdb's copy carries only in-frame clones and drops some. The sample yields around 90,000 clones, approximately 86% seen once. Material: PBMCs. The origin of the receptors is a young man in good health and CMV-seropositive. The CDR3 runs from the conserved cysteine through the conserved F or W. The order of the fields is V gene, J gene, clone size, D gene, CDR3 length, CDR3 protein, CDR3 DNA. The D gene is left open where the match is weak. A clone size is listed for some rows: how often the clone was seen (once, few, many), or a class if it is expanded.

>TRBV19|TRBJ2-7|.|TRBD2|15
CASSIGLAGAYEQYF
TGTGCCAGTAGTATAGGACTAGCGGGAGCCTACGAGCAGTACTTC
>TRBV6-1|TRBJ2-7|.|TRBD1|15
CASSGTGALSYEQYF
TGTGCCAGCAGCGGTACAGGGGCGTTATCCTACGAGCAGTACTTC
>TRBV10-3|TRBJ2-1|.|TRBD2|14
CAITGTSTANEQFF
TGTGCCATAACCGGGACTAGCACCGCCAATGAGCAGTTCTTC
>TRBV4-1|TRBJ1-2|.|TRBD1|15
CASSHPADRAYGYTF
TGCGCCAGCAGCCATCCAGCCGACAGGGCCTATGGCTACACCTTC
>TRBV7-3|TRBJ2-7|.|TRBD2|14
CASSQSSGSEEQYF
TGTGCCAGCAGCCAAAGTAGCGGGAGTGAAGAGCAGTACTTC
>TRBV5-1|TRBJ2-1|.|.|15
CASSVGSRSYNEQFF
TGCGCCAGCAGCGTGGGGTCGCGCTCCTACAATGAGCAGTTCTTC
>TRBV10-3|TRBJ2-2|.|TRBD2|16
CAISESTSGITGELFF
TGTGCCATCAGTGAGTCGACTAGCGGGATCACCGGGGAGCTGTTTTTT
>TRBV4-2|TRBJ2-5|.|.|15
CASSQPNPSQETQYF
TGTGCCAGCAGCCAGCCAAACCCTAGTCAAGAGACCCAGTACTTC
>TRBV7-7|TRBJ2-5|.|TRBD1|13
CATGTGAQETQYF
TGTGCTACCGGGACAGGAGCACAAGAGACCCAGTACTTC
>TRBV7-9|TRBJ2-1|.|.|11
CASSRAGEQFF
TGTGCCAGCAGCCGAGCGGGCGAGCAGTTCTTC
>TRBV10-3|TRBJ2-1|.|TRBD2|16
CATSVLAGGSYNEQFF
TGTGCCACCTCAGTGTTAGCGGGAGGGTCCTACAATGAGCAGTTCTTC
>TRBV2|TRBJ2-7|.|TRBD1|16
CASSDFVRDRPYEQYF
TGTGCCAGCAGTGATTTTGTTCGGGACAGACCCTACGAGCAGTACTTC
>TRBV4-1|TRBJ1-2|.|.|16
CASKKNRALKDYGYTF
TGCGCCAGCAAAAAAAACAGGGCCCTCAAGGACTATGGCTACACCTTC
>TRBV10-3|TRBJ2-5|.|.|12
CAISEAGETQYF
TGTGCCATCAGTGAAGCAGGAGAGACCCAGTACTTC
>TRBV5-4|TRBJ1-4|.|TRBD1|17
CASSTSGGGGANEKLFF
TGTGCCAGCAGCACGTCAGGGGGCGGGGGGGCTAATGAAAAACTGTTTTTT
>TRBV6-1|TRBJ1-4|.|TRBD1|14
CASRADRANEKLFF
TGTGCCAGCAGGGCGGACAGGGCAAATGAAAAACTGTTTTTT
>TRBV4-1|TRBJ1-5|few|TRBD1|14
CASSRTGANQPQHF
TGCGCCAGCAGCCGGACAGGGGCAAATCAGCCCCAGCATTTT
>TRBV10-3|TRBJ2-3|.|TRBD2|20
CAISELGGRAAPSLMDTQYF
TGTGCCATCAGTGAGCTGGGCGGGAGGGCTGCCCCATCCCTAATGGATACGCAGTATTTT
>TRBV5-1|TRBJ2-1|.|TRBD2|16
CASSLRGAGSYNEQFF
TGCGCCAGCAGCCTCCGGGGAGCGGGGTCCTACAATGAGCAGTTCTTC
>TRBV11-2|TRBJ1-5|.|.|15
CASSLDWGGDQPQHF
TGTGCCAGCAGCTTAGATTGGGGAGGAGATCAGCCCCAGCATTTT
>TRBV25-1|TRBJ2-3|.|TRBD1|16
CASSEPGQASTDTQYF
TGTGCCAGCAGTGAACCGGGACAGGCTAGCACAGATACGCAGTATTTT
>TRBV30|TRBJ2-7|.|TRBD1|12
CAGDRGPYEQYF
TGTGCCGGTGACAGGGGGCCCTACGAGCAGTACTTC
>TRBV28|TRBJ1-2|few|.|14
CASSSGAVNYGYTF
TGTGCCAGCAGCTCAGGGGCGGTTAACTATGGCTACACCTTC
>TRBV28|TRBJ1-2|.|TRBD1|17
CASSSMFRQGLRDGYTF
TGTGCCAGCAGTTCGATGTTTCGACAGGGGTTGAGGGATGGCTACACCTTC
>TRBV28|TRBJ2-3|.|.|15
CASSTLAFLVNTQYF
TGTGCCAGCAGTACCCTAGCCTTCCTCGTTAATACGCAGTATTTT
>TRBV13|TRBJ2-7|.|TRBD1|15
CASSPGGTGGREQYF
TGTGCCAGCAGCCCGGGCGGGACAGGGGGTCGGGAGCAGTACTTC
>TRBV13|TRBJ1-5|.|.|16
CASSSRLESSNQPQHF
TGTGCCAGCAGCTCACGTCTGGAGTCGAGCAATCAGCCCCAGCATTTT
>TRBV28|TRBJ2-7|.|TRBD1|15
CASSLLGQSSYEQYF
TGTGCCAGCAGTTTATTGGGACAGAGCTCCTACGAGCAGTACTTC
>TRBV27|TRBJ1-1|.|.|16
CASQRGGVRVNTEAFF
TGTGCCAGCCAGAGGGGGGGCGTCAGGGTGAACACTGAAGCTTTCTTT
>TRBV6-5|TRBJ2-7|.|TRBD2|15
CASSWGTSGVYEQYF
TGTGCCAGCAGTTGGGGGACTAGCGGGGTCTACGAGCAGTACTTC
>TRBV27|TRBJ2-1|.|.|16
CASSSHSGTTYNEQFF
TGTGCCAGCAGTTCGCACAGCGGGACAACCTACAATGAGCAGTTCTTC
>TRBV27|TRBJ2-3|.|TRBD1|14
CASRGRGWTDTQYF
TGTGCCAGCAGGGGCAGGGGGTGGACAGATACGCAGTATTTT
>TRBV7-3|TRBJ2-1|.|TRBD2|15
CASSLNGGSWNEQFF
TGTGCCAGCAGCTTAAATGGCGGGAGTTGGAATGAGCAGTTCTTC
>TRBV7-6|TRBJ2-2|.|TRBD2|17
CASSRLAGGPRSGELFF
TGTGCCAGCAGCCGACTAGCGGGAGGCCCAAGGTCCGGGGAGCTGTTTTTT
>TRBV10-2|TRBJ1-1|.|TRBD1|13
CASTATGYTEAFF
TGCGCCAGCACCGCGACAGGGTACACTGAAGCTTTCTTT
>TRBV14|TRBJ2-2|.|TRBD2|23
CASSQLLSRLAGGPKANTGELFF
TGTGCCAGCAGCCAACTTCTTTCACGACTAGCGGGAGGGCCGAAGGCGAACACCGGGGAGCTGTTTTTT
>TRBV4-1|TRBJ2-1|.|TRBD2|17
CASSQESWREYYNEQFF
TGCGCCAGCAGCCAAGAGTCGTGGCGGGAGTACTACAATGAGCAGTTCTTC
>TRBV15|TRBJ2-7|.|.|14
CATSRGDKLYEQYF
TGTGCCACCAGCAGAGGGGACAAGCTTTACGAGCAGTACTTC
>TRBV5-4|TRBJ2-1|.|TRBD2|16
CASSLASSGIRDEQFF
TGTGCCAGCAGCTTGGCTTCTAGCGGGATCCGGGATGAGCAGTTCTTC
>TRBV19|TRBJ2-1|.|TRBD2|17
CASSTGLAGPIYNEQFF
TGTGCCAGTAGTACCGGACTAGCGGGCCCCATTTACAATGAGCAGTTCTTC
>TRBV5-6|TRBJ2-2|.|.|16
CASSVWSAATTGELFF
TGTGCCAGCAGCGTGTGGTCAGCGGCTACCACCGGGGAGCTGTTTTTT
>TRBV30|TRBJ2-7|.|TRBD2|14
CAWANLAGSSEQYF
TGTGCCTGGGCTAACCTAGCGGGAAGCTCCGAGCAGTACTTC
>TRBV28|TRBJ1-4|.|TRBD1|15
CASTARDRDYEKLFF
TGTGCCAGCACAGCAAGGGACAGGGATTACGAAAAACTGTTTTTT
>TRBV28|TRBJ2-7|.|TRBD1|15
CASSFPDRGHSEQYF
TGTGCCAGCAGTTTTCCGGACAGGGGCCATAGCGAGCAGTACTTC
>TRBV9|TRBJ1-2|few|TRBD1|15
CASSEQGVKDYGYTF
TGTGCCAGCAGCGAACAGGGGGTGAAGGACTATGGCTACACCTTC
>TRBV29-1|TRBJ1-5|few|TRBD1|13
CSSEQGNLQPQHF
TGCAGCTCCGAACAGGGGAATCTTCAGCCCCAGCATTTT
>TRBV5-1|TRBJ2-7|.|TRBD2|17
CASSLASHAGASYEQYF
TGCGCCAGCAGCTTGGCCTCTCACGCGGGAGCCTCCTACGAGCAGTACTTC
>TRBV9|TRBJ2-3|.|TRBD2|16
CASSPTSGQSTDTQYF
TGTGCCAGCAGCCCGACTAGCGGGCAAAGCACAGATACGCAGTATTTT
>TRBV10-3|TRBJ2-7|.|TRBD1|15
CAISEGQGSFYEQYF
TGTGCCATCAGTGAAGGACAGGGGAGTTTCTACGAGCAGTACTTC
>TRBV5-1|TRBJ2-1|.|TRBD2|15
CASSLDASGYNEQFF
TGCGCCAGCAGCTTGGACGCTAGCGGGTACAATGAGCAGTTCTTC
>TRBV7-9|TRBJ2-1|once|.|15
CASSFGSPFYNEQFF
TGTGCCAGCAGCTTCGGGAGCCCGTTTTACAATGAGCAGTTCTTC
>TRBV15|TRBJ2-7|.|.|15
CATSRDKGFQNEQYF
TGTGCCACCAGCAGAGATAAGGGGTTCCAGAACGAGCAGTACTTC